These 9 T cell receptor beta chains were sequenced from one sample in a study of blood T cell repertoires in COVID-19. Using immunoSEQ multiplex PCR, the repertoire was profiled, and TCRdb retains in-frame clones only, with some absent. This sample has more than 250,000 clones, with 75% to 90% found just once. Sequenced material: peripheral blood. The origin of the receptors is a man aged 60 to 75 who had recovered from COVID-19.

This clone was found a few times. The chain uses TRBV6-5 and TRBJ1-5, with TRBD1 matching over 8 bases. Per the germline V gene, CDR1 is MNHEY and CDR2 is SVGAGI. This CDR3 region has 15 residues. V gave up 6 bases and J gave up 3 bases; unmatched junction bases: 7. In nucleotides, the CDR3 is TGTGCCAGCAGAGACGGGACAGGTCCCAATCAGCCCCAGCATTTT. Translated, it gives CASRDGTGPNQPQHF.

The J gene is TRBJ2-3, the V gene TRBV4-2; a weak D match, TRBD1 (5 bases). Germline assignment: CDR1 LGHNA and CDR2 YNFKEQ. Trimming removed 2 bases at V and 1 base at J, with 13 bases between. The CDR3 sequence is 16 residues long. CDR3 region: CASSQSLGAGTDTQYF. The CDR3 DNA sequence: TGTGCCAGCAGCCAATCGTTAGGGGCTGGCACAGATACGCAGTATTTT.

The rearrangement joins TRBV11-2 to TRBJ2-2; 9 nucleotides line up with TRBD1. Germline assignment: CDR1 SGHAT and CDR2 FQNNGV. V lost 5 bases and J lost 6; bases outside the gene matches: 7. The CDR3 has 15 residues. CDR3 bases: TGTGCCAGCAGCGCGGGACAGGGTGTTCCCGGGGAGCTGTTTTTT. Residues: CASSAGQGVPGELFF.

The table lists this clone with a few counts. The CDR3 nucleotides are TGTGCCGTCGGAGGAAGCTCCTACGAGCAGTACTTC. Amino acid sequence: CAVGGSSYEQYF. The chain couples TRBV19 to TRBJ2-7; TRBD2 might be the D (5 bases). CDR1 LNHDA and CDR2 SQIVND come from the germline V gene (reference sequence). This CDR3 spans 12 amino acids. Trimming cost V 11 bases and J 0 bases, with 11 bases left between them.

This clone was detected a few times. This sample also contains other DNA sequences that code for the same CDR3. The V call is TRBV5-1, the J call TRBJ2-7; D is uncertain. Trimming shortened V by 0 bases and J by 2 bases, and 6 bases separated the two germline ends. The CDR3 runs 13 residues. CDR1 SGHRS and CDR2 YFSETQ come from the germline V gene. CDR3 sequence: CASSLAGTYEQYF. CDR3 bases: TGCGCCAGCAGCTTGGCCGGTACCTACGAGCAGTACTTC. The full variable domain, in which reference TRBV5-1 and TRBJ2-7 provide the parts outside the CDR3, is KAGVTQTPRYLIKTRGQQVTLSCSPISGHRSVSWYQQTPGQGLQFLFEYFSETQRNKGNFPGRFSGRQFSNSRSEMNVSTLELGDSALYLCASSLAGTYEQYFGPGTRLTVT.

The chain employs TRBV18 and TRBJ2-1, with TRBD1 matching 7 bases. The J segment lost 2 bases and the V segment lost 1 base, leaving 5 bases of the junction unmatched. From germline, CDR1 is KGHSH and CDR2 LQKENI. The CDR3 spans 16 residues. CDR3 sequence (DNA): TGTGCCAGCTCACCACAGATGCAGGGGGCCTACAATGAGCAGTTCTTC. The encoded protein is CASSPQMQGAYNEQFF.

The chain links TRBV7-2 to TRBJ2-7, with TRBD2 identical over 7 bases. The V gene end was trimmed by 1 base and the J gene end by 0 bases; junction bases not matched to a gene: 9. Germline V gene data show CDR1 as SGHTA and CDR2 as FQGNSA. The CDR3 is made up of 17 amino acids. The CDR3 DNA is TGTGCCAGCAGCTTAGATACTCTAGCGGAACCCTCCTACGAGCAGTACTTC. It codes for CASSLDTLAEPSYEQYF. Full variable domain (missing parts from reference TRBV7-2 and TRBJ2-7): GAGVSQSPSNKVTEKGKDVELRCDPISGHTALYWYRQSLGQGLEFLIYFQGNSAPDKSGLPSDRFSAERTGGSVSTLTIQRTQQEDSAVYLCASSLDTLAEPSYEQYFGPGTRLTVT.

Many counts were recorded for this clone. CDR3 in amino acids: CASSNRDEQYF. The DNA for the CDR3 is TGTGCCAGCAGCAACAGGGACGAGCAGTACTTC. This chain joins TRBV7-9 and TRBJ2-7; TRBD1 is a possible D gene (6 bases). V was cut by 5 bases and J by 5 bases, with 7 bases left in between. Germline values: CDR1 SEHNR, CDR2 FQNEAQ (reference sequence). This CDR3 has 11 amino acids.

The genes are TRBV3-1 (or the pseudogene TRBV3-2) and TRBJ2-7; TRBD2 matches at 10 bases. Germline CDR1 and CDR2: LGHDT and YNNKEL (reference sequence). This CDR3 comprises 14 residues. V lost 5 bases to trimming and J lost 2 bases; unmatched junction nucleotides: 3. DNA of the CDR3: TGTGCCAGCAGCAGGACTAGCGGCCCCTACGAGCAGTACTTC. Amino acid sequence: CASSRTSGPYEQYF.